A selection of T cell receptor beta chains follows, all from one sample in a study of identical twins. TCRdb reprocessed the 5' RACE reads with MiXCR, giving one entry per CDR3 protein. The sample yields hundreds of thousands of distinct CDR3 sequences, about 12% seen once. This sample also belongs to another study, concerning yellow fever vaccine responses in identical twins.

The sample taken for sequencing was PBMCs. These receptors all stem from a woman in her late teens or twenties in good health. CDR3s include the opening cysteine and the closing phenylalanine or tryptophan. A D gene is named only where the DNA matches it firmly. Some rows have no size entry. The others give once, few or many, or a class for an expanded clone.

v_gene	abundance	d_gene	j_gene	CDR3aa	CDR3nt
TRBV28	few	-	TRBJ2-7	CASRREGGWNGRSSYEQYF	TGTGCCAGCAGACGCGAGGGGGGATGGAACGGCAGGAGCTCCTACGAGCAGTACTTC
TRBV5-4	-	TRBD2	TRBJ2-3	CASSPGGGRQDTQYF	TGTGCCAGCAGCCCGGGCGGGGGGAGACAAGATACGCAGTATTTT
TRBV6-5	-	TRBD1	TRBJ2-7	CASSYKFSGTGAYEQYF	TGTGCCAGCAGTTATAAATTCTCCGGGACAGGCGCCTACGAGCAGTACTTC
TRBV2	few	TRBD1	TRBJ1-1	CASKRGQRNTEAFF	TGTGCCAGCAAGAGGGGACAGAGGAACACTGAAGCTTTCTTT
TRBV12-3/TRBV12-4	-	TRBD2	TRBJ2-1	CASTLDSGRYNEQFF	TGTGCCAGCACCCTTGATAGCGGGAGATACAATGAGCAGTTCTTC
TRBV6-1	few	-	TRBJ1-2	CASRKTTGGGYTF	TGTGCCAGCAGAAAGACAACCGGGGGCGGCTACACCTTC
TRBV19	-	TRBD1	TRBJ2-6	CASIKWTGPGANVLTF	TGTGCCAGTATAAAATGGACAGGGCCTGGGGCCAACGTCCTGACTTTC
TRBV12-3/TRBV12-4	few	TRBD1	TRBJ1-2	CASSWDRGLGGYTF	TGTGCCAGCAGTTGGGACAGGGGGCTGGGGGGCTACACCTTC
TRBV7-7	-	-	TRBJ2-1	CASSLRDAPIEQFF	TGTGCCAGCAGCTTAAGGGACGCACCAATAGAGCAGTTCTTC
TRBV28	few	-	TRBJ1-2	CASALWSTFTYGYTF	TGTGCCAGCGCCCTTTGGAGTACCTTTACCTATGGCTACACCTTC
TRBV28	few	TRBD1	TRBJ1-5	CASTLGTGGDWRNQPQHF	TGTGCCAGCACCTTAGGGACAGGGGGAGATTGGCGCAATCAGCCCCAGCATTTT
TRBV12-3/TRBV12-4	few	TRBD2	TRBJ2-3	CASSPLAGGTNTQYF	TGTGCCAGCAGTCCCCTAGCGGGGGGCACAAATACGCAGTATTTT
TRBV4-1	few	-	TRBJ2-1	CASSQDLERGRNEQFF	TGCGCCAGCAGCCAAGATCTCGAAAGGGGAAGGAATGAGCAGTTCTTC
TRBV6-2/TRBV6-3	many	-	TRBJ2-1	CASRPPGAVNEQFF	TGTGCCAGCAGACCCCCCGGGGCGGTCAATGAGCAGTTCTTC
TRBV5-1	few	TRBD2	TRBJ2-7	CASSMVNSGNEQYF	TGCGCCAGCAGCATGGTGAATAGCGGGAACGAGCAGTACTTC
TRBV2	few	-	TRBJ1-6	CASSAGGARNSPLHF	TGTGCCAGCAGCGCGGGGGGGGCGCGGAATTCACCCCTCCACTTT
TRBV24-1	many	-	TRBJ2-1	CATSDRVAVYNEQFF	TGTGCCACCAGTGATAGGGTAGCAGTATACAATGAGCAGTTCTTC
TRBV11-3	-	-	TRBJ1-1	CASSLESQVNTEAFF	TGTGCCAGCAGCTTAGAGTCGCAGGTGAACACTGAAGCTTTCTTT
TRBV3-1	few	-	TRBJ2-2	CASSQEVSGELFF	TGTGCCAGCAGCCAAGAAGTCTCCGGGGAGCTGTTTTTT
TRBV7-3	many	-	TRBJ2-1	CASSPTSLAPFYNEQFF	TGTGCCAGCAGCCCTACCTCCTTAGCCCCCTTCTACAATGAGCAGTTCTTC
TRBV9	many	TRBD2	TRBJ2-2	CASSVEGSGRADGELFF	TGTGCCAGCAGCGTAGAGGGTAGCGGGAGGGCCGACGGGGAGCTGTTTTTT
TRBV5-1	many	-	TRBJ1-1	CASSLESLRGTEAFF	TGCGCCAGCAGCTTGGAGTCCCTACGGGGCACTGAAGCTTTCTTT
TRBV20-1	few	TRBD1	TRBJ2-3	CSARPSGTGGTDTQYF	TGCAGTGCTAGGCCCTCCGGGACAGGGGGGACAGATACGCAGTATTTT
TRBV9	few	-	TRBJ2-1	CASSVALGTSANDEQFF	TGTGCCAGCAGCGTAGCCCTCGGGACCTCAGCTAACGATGAGCAGTTCTTC
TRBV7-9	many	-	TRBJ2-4	CASSKGGLGNIQYF	TGTGCCAGCAGCAAAGGGGGTTTGGGAAACATTCAGTACTTC
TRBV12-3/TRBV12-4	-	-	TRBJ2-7	CASSLKGPPRSYEQYF	TGTGCCAGCAGTTTGAAGGGCCCCCCCAGGAGCTACGAGCAGTACTTC
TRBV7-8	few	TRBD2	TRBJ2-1	CASSLGSVLAGGEQFF	TGTGCCAGCAGCTTAGGGTCGGTGTTAGCGGGAGGTGAGCAGTTCTTC
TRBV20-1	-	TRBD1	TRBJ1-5	CSASSGTGWRYSNQPQHF	TGCAGTGCTAGCTCCGGGACAGGGTGGCGGTATAGCAATCAGCCCCAGCATTTT
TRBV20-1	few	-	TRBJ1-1	CSARVDSNTEAFF	TGCAGTGCTAGAGTGGACAGCAACACTGAAGCTTTCTTT
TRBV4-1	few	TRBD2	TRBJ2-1	CASSQELPSGGHEQFF	TGCGCCAGCAGCCAAGAGTTACCTAGCGGGGGCCATGAGCAGTTCTTC
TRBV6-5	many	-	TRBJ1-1	CASSYAENTEAFF	TGTGCCAGCAGTTACGCAGAGAACACTGAAGCTTTCTTT
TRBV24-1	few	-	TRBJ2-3	CATSEGYRTDTQYF	TGTGCCACCAGTGAAGGGTACCGCACAGATACGCAGTATTTT
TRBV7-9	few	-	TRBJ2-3	CASSLVGTPTDTQYF	TGTGCCAGCAGCTTAGTCGGGACTCCCACAGATACGCAGTATTTT
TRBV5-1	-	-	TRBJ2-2	CASSLEPGRTNTGELFF	TGCGCCAGCAGCTTGGAGCCGGGCCGAACGAACACCGGGGAGCTGTTTTTT
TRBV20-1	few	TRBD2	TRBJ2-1	CSARDLTSGINEQFF	TGCAGTGCTAGAGATTTGACTAGCGGAATCAATGAGCAGTTCTTC
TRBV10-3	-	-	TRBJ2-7	CAISESRNSYEQYF	TGTGCCATCAGTGAGAGTCGGAACTCCTACGAGCAGTACTTC
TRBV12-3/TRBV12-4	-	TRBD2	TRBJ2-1	CASSLYQRGVPTNSQWQFF	TGTGCCAGCAGTTTATACCAGCGGGGGGTTCCCACGAACTCACAATGGCAGTTCTTC
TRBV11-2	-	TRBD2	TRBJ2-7	CASSTWTSGTPEEQYF	TGTGCCAGCAGCACCTGGACTAGCGGGACCCCTGAGGAGCAGTACTTC
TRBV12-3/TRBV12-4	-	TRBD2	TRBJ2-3	CASSPYPSGKITDTQYF	TGTGCCAGCAGTCCCTACCCTAGCGGGAAGATAACAGATACGCAGTATTTT
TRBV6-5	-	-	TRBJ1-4	CASSYSQREKLFF	TGTGCCAGCAGTTACTCACAGCGAGAAAAACTGTTTTTT
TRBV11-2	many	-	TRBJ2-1	CASREAGGTSYNEQFF	TGTGCCAGCAGGGAGGCGGGCGGGACCTCCTACAATGAGCAGTTCTTC
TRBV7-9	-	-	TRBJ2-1	CASSLVGAESSYNEQFF	TGTGCCAGCAGCTTAGTGGGAGCGGAGAGCTCCTACAATGAGCAGTTCTTC
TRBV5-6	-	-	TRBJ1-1	CASSSRRLPNTEAFF	TGTGCCAGCAGCTCCCGAAGGCTGCCGAACACTGAAGCTTTCTTT
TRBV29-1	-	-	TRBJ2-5	CSANDWNQETQYF	TGCAGCGCGAATGACTGGAACCAAGAGACCCAGTACTTC
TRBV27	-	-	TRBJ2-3	CASSYNGVAPGTQYF	TGTGCCAGCAGTTATAACGGGGTGGCCCCGGGTACGCAGTATTTT
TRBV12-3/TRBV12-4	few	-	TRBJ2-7	CASSFASRTVEQYF	TGTGCCAGCAGTTTCGCCTCAAGAACGGTCGAGCAGTACTTC
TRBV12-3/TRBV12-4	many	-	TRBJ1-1	CASTRMNTEAFF	TGTGCCAGCACCCGGATGAACACTGAAGCTTTCTTT
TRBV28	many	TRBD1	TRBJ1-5	CASSLGGVGNQPQHF	TGTGCCAGCAGTCTAGGGGGCGTCGGCAATCAGCCCCAGCATTTT
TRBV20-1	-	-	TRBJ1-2	CSDQRGQTSYTF	TGCAGTGATCAGAGGGGCCAAACGAGCTACACCTTC
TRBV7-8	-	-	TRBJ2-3	CASSPIVITQYF	TGTGCCAGCAGCCCAATAGTCATTACGCAGTATTTT